Reported below is one T cell receptor beta chain. What it binds is not known. The sample holds sorted live naive CD8+ CD45RA+CCR7+ T cells. About 20,000 to 100,000 naive CD8+ T cells were sorted per sample. These data belong to a study of naive CD8 T cells in extremely preterm neonates. Broader study findings: Preterm infants showed shorter CDR3s, fewer N additions and less trimming than older groups. CDR3 nucleotide sharing was roughly 2.8% in preterm, approximately 0.38% term, roughly 0.03% children, about 0.01% adults.

Measured with immunoSEQ multiplex PCR; TCRdb has only the in-frame clones, and not every one. This sample yields about 4,000 clones, of which less than 98% are seen a single time; 0.75% belongs to the top ten. This CDR3 comprises 15 residues. Germline trimming cut 1 base from V and 5 bases from J; bases unmatched to any gene: 1. The germline CDR1 and CDR2 sequences are MNHEY and SVGAGI. The clonotype was recovered from a human donor in good health. The sequenced sample was naive CD8+ T cells from blood. The chain employs TRBV6-5 and TRBJ2-2, with 10 positions matching TRBD2. CDR3 residues: CASSYFSGGTGELFF. The CDR3 region has the DNA TGTGCCAGCAGTTACTTTAGCGGGGGGACCGGGGAGCTGTTTTTT.